Below are 10 T cell receptor beta chains sequenced from a single sample in a study of T cell responses to AZD1222 COVID-19 vaccine. Only in-frame clones appear in the TCRdb table, and some are missing; sequencing was by immunoSEQ multiplex PCR. The sample shows some 100,000 clones, about nine tenths of them seen only once. The input for sequencing was peripheral blood, taken on day 0 of AZD1222 vaccination. The receptors were gathered from an adult in good health.

CDR3: CASRKGGSGANVLTF. DNA of the CDR3: TGTGCCAGCAGAAAGGGTGGTTCTGGGGCCAACGTCCTGACTTTC. The gene calls are TRBV6-6 and TRBJ2-6, with D unresolved. V shed 6 bases and J shed 1 base, with 10 bases lying between them. The CDR3 has 15 residues. Germline V gene sequence: CDR1 MNHNY, CDR2 SVGAGI (reference sequence).

The chain employs TRBV11-2 and TRBJ1-6; D not certain. The CDR3 is 12 amino acids. Germline V lookup: CDR1 SGHAT, CDR2 FQNNGV. Trimming took off 8 bases at V and 10 bases at J, with 12 bases between the two ends. The CDR3 spells CASRSEYSPLHF. The CDR3 bases are TGTGCCAGCCGGTCGGAGTACTCACCCCTCCACTTT. Full variable domain (outside the CDR3, taken from reference TRBV11-2 and TRBJ1-6): EAGVAQSPRYKIIEKRQSVAFWCNPISGHATLYWYQQILGQGPKLLIQFQNNGVVDDSQLPKDRFSAERLKGVDSTLKIQPAKLEDSAVYLCASRSEYSPLHFGNGTRLTVT.

The genes are TRBV10-3 and TRBJ1-1; no clear D. This CDR3 has 12 amino acids. The V gene's germline CDR1 is ENHRY and CDR2 SYGVKD. V dropped 0 bases and J dropped 8 bases, with 7 bases sitting between them. CDR3 in amino acids: CAISESRAEAFF. CDR3 DNA sequence: TGTGCCATCAGTGAGTCGAGAGCCGAAGCTTTCTTT.

This clone was counted once. For the CDR3, the DNA is TGTGCCAGCAGCCGAGGACAGGGGGCTGAACACGGGGAGCTGTTTTTT. It specifies CASSRGQGAEHGELFF. V and J are TRBV6-2 or TRBV6-3 and TRBJ2-2; the match to TRBD1 covers 11 bases. CDR3 length: 16 residues. The trim removed 6 bases at V and 7 bases at J, leaving 10 bases unmatched. Per germline, CDR1 MNHEY and CDR2 SVGEGT.

The CDR3 coding sequence is TGTGCCAGCAGTTACTCTGGTGGGGCCACAGATACGCAGTATTTT. Amino acids: CASSYSGGATDTQYF. This sequence joins TRBV6-6 and TRBJ2-3; tentatively, D is TRBD1 (5 bases). The CDR3 length is 15 residues. The V end lost 0 bases, the J end lost 2 bases, and 9 bases lay between the germline ends. Germline V gene lookup returns CDR1 MNHNY and CDR2 SVGAGI (reference sequence).

The chain links TRBV2 to TRBJ1-2; 10 nucleotides align to TRBD1. The CDR3 is 17 residues long. V lost 5 bases and J lost 2; bases outside the gene matches: 11. The germline CDR1 and CDR2 sequences are SNHLY and FYNNEI. CDR3 region: CASSNPGQGRRNYGYTF. In nucleotides, the CDR3 is TGTGCCAGCAGTAACCCGGGACAGGGGCGACGAAACTATGGCTACACCTTC.

The chain is built from TRBV19 and TRBJ1-4; D possibly corresponds to TRBD1 (6 bases). The CDR3 runs to 15 residues. The germline V gene has CDR1 LNHDA and CDR2 SQIVND (reference sequence). The germline V and J ends were trimmed by 9 bases and 0 bases, with 14 bases remaining between them. The CDR3 nucleotides are TGTGCCAGCGATAGGGGGATTGCAACTAATGAAAAACTGTTTTTT. The encoded protein is CASDRGIATNEKLFF.

This chain connects TRBV10-1 to TRBJ1-1; the D is unclear. Germline V gene data show CDR1 as WNHNN and CDR2 as SYGVQD (reference sequence). This CDR3 region has 13 residues. V shed 3 bases and J shed 0 bases, with 5 bases lying between them. Here the CDR3 DNA reads TGCGCCAGCAGTGAACAGTTGAACACTGAAGCTTTCTTT. This encodes CASSEQLNTEAFF.

This clone was seen just once. The V gene is TRBV11-2, the J gene TRBJ1-2; 7 bases match TRBD1. The germline CDR1 and CDR2 sequences are SGHAT and FQNNGV. The junction had 5 bases not matched to a gene; V was cut back by 5 bases and J by 8 bases. The CDR3 extends over 12 amino acids. CDR3 loop: CASSRQGQGYTF. Here the CDR3 DNA reads TGTGCCAGCAGCAGACAGGGACAGGGCTACACCTTC.

V is TRBV19 and J is TRBJ1-1; tentatively, D is TRBD1 (5 bases). The CDR3 loop spans 12 amino acids. Germline CDR1 LNHDA, CDR2 SQIVND (reference sequence). V gave up 7 bases and J gave up 4 bases, with 10 bases separating them. For the CDR3, the DNA is TGTGCCAGTAAGAGGGACTCCACTGAAGCTTTCTTT. Translating it yields CASKRDSTEAFF.